Sequencing of this T cell receptor beta chain was carried out in a study of blood T cell repertoires in COVID-19. Study-wide background: Some COVID-19 samples were acute and others convalescent; all came from the United States, Italy and Spain. The cDNA or gDNA used as material had been derived from T cells, B-cell-depleted T cells, or PBMCs.

CDR1 is SGHNT and CDR2 is YYREEE in the germline V gene (reference sequence). V shed 3 bases and J 5 bases; nucleotides not matched to a gene: 5. This CDR3 is built from 14 residues. In the original processing: Using reference gene primer amplification, nucleated cell counts were estimated. Profiling relied on immunoSEQ multiplex PCR, and the TCRdb table lists in-frame clones only, not all of them. V, J and clone size are taken as reported in that table, and D and trimming were inferred from the DNA itself. The table includes 200,000 to 250,000 clones, around 88% detected once. The chain couples TRBV5-4 to TRBJ2-5; TRBD2 aligns across 9 bases. The receptor's source is an older man with acute or convalescent COVID-19. Sequencing used peripheral blood. DNA for the CDR3: TGTGCCAGCAGCTCGGGGACTAGCACGGAGACCCAGTACTTC. Protein: CASSSGTSTETQYF.